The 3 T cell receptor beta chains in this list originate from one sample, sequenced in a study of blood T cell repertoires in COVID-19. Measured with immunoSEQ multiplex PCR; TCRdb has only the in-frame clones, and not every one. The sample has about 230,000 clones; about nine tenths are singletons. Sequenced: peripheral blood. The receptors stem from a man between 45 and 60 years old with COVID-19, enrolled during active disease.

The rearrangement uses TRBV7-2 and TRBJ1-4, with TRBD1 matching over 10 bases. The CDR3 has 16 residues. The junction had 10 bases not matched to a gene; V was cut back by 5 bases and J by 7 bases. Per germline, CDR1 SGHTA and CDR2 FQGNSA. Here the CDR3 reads CASSPDRDRGSEKLFF. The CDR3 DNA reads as TGTGCCAGCAGCCCAGACCGGGACAGGGGTAGTGAAAAACTGTTTTTT.

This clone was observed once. The CDR3 DNA follows: TGTGCCAGCAGCTCCCCAGAGGGCGGGGGATCAGATACGCAGTATTTT. The encoded protein is CASSSPEGGGSDTQYF. The chain has TRBV7-9 and TRBJ2-3; 7 nucleotides agree with TRBD2. Germline lookup yields CDR1 SEHNR and CDR2 FQNEAQ (reference sequence). This CDR3 has 16 amino acids. With V trimmed by 4 bases and J by 4 bases, 11 bases remained unmatched.

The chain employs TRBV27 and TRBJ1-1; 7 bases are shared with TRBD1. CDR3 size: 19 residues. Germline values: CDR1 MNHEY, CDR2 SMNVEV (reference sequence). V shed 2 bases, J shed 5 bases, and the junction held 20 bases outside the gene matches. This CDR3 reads CASSLGKDRISREWTEAFF. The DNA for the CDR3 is TGTGCCAGCAGTTTAGGGAAGGACAGGATTTCTCGAGAATGGACTGAAGCTTTCTTT.